This is a list of T cell receptor beta chains from one sample in a study of blood T cells in healthy people across ages. Using its own MiXCR run on the 5' RACE reads, TCRdb lists one record per CDR3 protein. The sample has some 1.7 million distinct CDR3 sequences; approximately 28% are singletons. The sample comprised blood. These receptors came from a woman aged 25-40 years in good health. Each CDR3 is given with its conserved first and last residue. The D gene is left open where the match is weak. Clone sizes are given selectively: once, few, many, or a class where the clone is expanded.

TRBD2 | TRBJ2-1 | - | TRBV28 | CASTLAGPYNEQFF | TGTGCCAGCACATTAGCGGGCCCCTACAATGAGCAGTTCTTC
- | TRBJ2-1 | few | TRBV5-1 | CASSLMGPDDEQFF | TGCGCCAGCAGCTTGATGGGTCCGGACGATGAGCAGTTCTTC
- | TRBJ1-2 | - | TRBV16 | CASSQSSQGSGYGCTF | TGTGCCAGCAGCCAATCGAGCCAGGGGTCTGGCTATGGCTGCACCTTC
- | TRBJ2-3 | few | TRBV3-1 | CASRLTGLSDTQYF | TGTGCCAGCAGGCTAACAGGGTTATCAGATACGCAGTATTTT
- | TRBJ1-1 | - | TRBV20-1 | CSASGRVNTEAFF | TGCAGTGCTAGTGGCAGGGTGAACACTGAAGCTTTCTTT
- | TRBJ2-5 | few | TRBV7-2 | CASSPFRGLQETQYF | TGTGCCAGCAGCCCCTTCCGAGGTCTCCAAGAGACCCAGTACTTC
- | TRBJ1-2 | few | TRBV30 | CAWSRRGYNYGYTF | TGTGCCTGGAGTCGCCGGGGCTATAACTATGGCTACACCTTC
TRBD1 | TRBJ1-2 | few | TRBV12-3/TRBV12-4 | CASYFFAGTGGYTF | TGTGCCAGCTATTTTTTCGCCGGGACAGGAGGCTACACCTTC
- | TRBJ1-2 | - | TRBV7-2 | CASSLDTRDYGYTF | TGTGCCAGCAGCTTAGACACCAGAGACTATGGCTACACCTTC
- | TRBJ1-2 | many | TRBV10-3 | CAISGGGQNNYGYTF | TGTGCCATCAGTGGTGGGGGGCAGAATAACTATGGCTACACCTTC
- | TRBJ2-1 | - | TRBV14 | CASSQEGEANTLHEQFF | TGTGCCAGCAGCCAAGAAGGAGAGGCAAATACACTGCATGAGCAGTTCTTC
- | TRBJ2-1 | - | TRBV15 | CATSRGGSSHNEQFF | TGTGCCACCAGCAGAGGAGGAAGCTCCCACAATGAGCAGTTCTTC
TRBD1 | TRBJ1-2 | - | TRBV20-1 | CSAGDRGDSAYVYTF | TGCAGTGCTGGAGATCGGGGGGACAGCGCCTATGTCTACACCTTC
TRBD1 | TRBJ1-5 | few | TRBV20-1 | CSVSTGLYGSQPQHF | TGCAGTGTTTCGACAGGGCTGTATGGAAGTCAGCCCCAGCATTTT
- | TRBJ2-7 | many | TRBV9 | CASSVGGGQSYEQYF | TGTGCCAGCAGCGTGGGAGGGGGCCAGTCCTACGAGCAGTACTTC
- | TRBJ2-7 | few | TRBV6-2/TRBV6-3 | CASSYGAEAYEQYF | TGTGCCAGCAGTTACGGTGCGGAAGCCTACGAGCAGTACTTC
TRBD1 | TRBJ1-5 | - | TRBV2 | CASSEDRGLNQPQHF | TGTGCCAGCAGTGAAGACAGGGGACTAAATCAGCCCCAGCATTTT
TRBD1 | TRBJ2-5 | few | TRBV3-1 | CASSQIAIGPSRTGREQYF | TGTGCCAGCAGCCAAATTGCAATTGGTCCGTCCAGGACAGGTCGCGAACAGTACTTC
- | TRBJ2-3 | many | TRBV7-2 | CASSLGADPTDTQYF | TGTGCCAGCAGCTTAGGAGCGGACCCCACAGATACGCAGTATTTT
TRBD2 | TRBJ2-1 | - | TRBV6-5 | CASSYSRTSGVYNEQFF | TGTGCCAGCAGTTACTCTCGGACTAGCGGGGTATACAATGAGCAGTTCTTC
TRBD2 | TRBJ2-3 | - | TRBV28 | CATKTSGTDTQYF | TGTGCCACGAAGACTAGCGGCACAGATACGCAGTATTTT
TRBD2 | TRBJ2-5 | few | TRBV12-5 | CASGLVHAGEETQYF | TGTGCTAGTGGTTTGGTACACGCGGGGGAAGAGACCCAGTACTTC
- | TRBJ2-7 | - | TRBV6-6 | CVSSYSTVYEQYF | TGTGTCAGCAGTTACTCTACAGTCTACGAGCAGTACTTC
- | TRBJ1-2 | many | TRBV12-3/TRBV12-4 | CASSFKTMNYGYTF | TGTGCCAGCAGTTTTAAGACTATGAACTATGGCTACACCTTC
- | TRBJ1-4 | - | TRBV7-6 | CASSLGQPNEREKLFF | TGTGCCAGCAGCTTAGGACAGCCTAACGAACGTGAAAAACTGTTTTTT
- | TRBJ2-5 | - | TRBV12-3/TRBV12-4 | CAGSRRQGPETQYF | TGTGCCGGCAGCCGGAGGCAGGGACCCGAGACCCAGTACTTC
TRBD2 | TRBJ2-1 | - | TRBV19 | CASSIDPPGGRTYNEQFF | TGTGCCAGTAGTATAGATCCTCCCGGCGGGAGGACTTACAATGAGCAGTTCTTC
TRBD2 | TRBJ2-3 | - | TRBV15 | CATSSQGGLSDTQYF | TGTGCCACCAGCAGCCAGGGAGGGTTGTCAGATACGCAGTATTTT
TRBD1 | TRBJ2-3 | few | TRBV28 | CASSKGQTISTDTQYF | TGTGCCAGCAGTAAGGGACAGACGATTAGCACAGATACGCAGTATTTT
TRBD2 | TRBJ2-2 | few | TRBV12-3/TRBV12-4 | CASSSPTGGSRVGELFF | TGTGCCAGCAGTTCTCCTACAGGCGGGAGTCGGGTCGGGGAGCTGTTTTTT
TRBD2 | TRBJ2-7 | few | TRBV7-2 | CASSLALLAGGYEQYF | TGTGCCAGCAGCTTAGCGCTGCTAGCGGGGGGCTACGAGCAGTACTTC
- | TRBJ2-5 | - | TRBV5-1 | CASSLSAGIGERYF | TGCGCCAGCAGCTTGTCGGCGGGGATCGGCGAGCGGTACTTC
- | TRBJ1-1 | many | TRBV6-5 | CASSSAGYTEAFF | TGTGCCAGCAGTTCGGCGGGGTACACTGAAGCTTTCTTT
TRBD2 | TRBJ2-3 | many | TRBV15 | CATSLSSGGTDTQYF | TGTGCCACCAGCCTTTCTAGCGGGGGCACAGATACGCAGTATTTT
TRBD1 | TRBJ2-7 | many | TRBV7-2 | CASSLVGTGYNEQYF | TGTGCCAGCAGTTTAGTCGGGACAGGTTACAACGAGCAGTACTTC
TRBD2 | TRBJ2-1 | few | TRBV7-2 | CASSYAGAVGGEQFF | TGTGCCAGCAGCTACGCGGGAGCAGTCGGGGGTGAGCAGTTCTTC
- | TRBJ2-7 | once | TRBV3-1 | CAISRNEGPSYEQYF | TGTGCCATCAGCCGGAACGAGGGACCCTCCTACGAGCAGTACTTC
- | TRBJ2-5 | - | TRBV7-2 | CASRVPWAGQETQYF | TGTGCCAGCCGGGTCCCGTGGGCCGGGCAAGAGACCCAGTACTTC
TRBD2 | TRBJ2-3 | - | TRBV7-6 | CASSLPATSGGPAAGTDTQYF | TGTGCCAGCAGCTTACCCGCGACTAGCGGGGGGCCTGCTGCGGGCACAGATACGCAGTATTTT
TRBD1 | TRBJ1-1 | - | TRBV20-1 | CSARKRQGVTSTEAFF | TGCAGTGCTAGAAAAAGACAGGGGGTAACGAGCACTGAAGCTTTCTTT
- | TRBJ2-1 | many | TRBV5-1 | CASSLGVIWNEQFF | TGCGCCAGCAGCTTGGGTGTCATTTGGAATGAGCAGTTCTTC
TRBD1 | TRBJ1-4 | few | TRBV18 | CASSRDRGRLNEKLFF | TGTGCCAGCTCACGAGACAGGGGGAGGCTAAATGAAAAACTGTTTTTT
- | TRBJ1-1 | - | TRBV19 | CASSVGYAEAFF | TGTGCCAGTAGTGTGGGGTACGCTGAAGCTTTCTTT